This T cell receptor (beta chain) was captured by sequencing in a study of T-cell reconstitution after alpha-beta-depleted transplantation in children. Unique molecular identifiers featured in how the TCRbeta library was prepared. TCRdb ran MiXCR on the PCR reads and lists one entry per CDR3 protein. The table has approximately 1,000,000 distinct CDR3 sequences, roughly 31% seen once. The CDR3 extends over 13 amino acids. Germline assignment: CDR1 KGHDR and CDR2 SFDVKD. With 5 bases removed from V and 2 bases from J, the gap between germline ends came to 8 bases. Only a few counts were recorded for this clonotype. Its matching antigen is unknown. Findings and caveats of the study: Diversity and T-cell counts at one year after transplant derived mostly from new T cells. Several hundred expanded graft clones reportedly were the source of alpha-beta T cells about two months after transplant. Surviving recipient T cells and thymic progenitors produced the high day-60 TCRbeta diversity seen in some patients.

This specimen was PBMCs, mostly from graft donor cells, taken 360 days after TCRalphabeta/CD19-depleted stem cell transplant. This clonotype originated in a boy under two years old who had a stem cell transplant for SCID, so the T cells may come from the graft donor. This chain uses TRBV24-1 with TRBJ2-5, with a tentative D call TRBD1 (5 bases). The CDR3 is CATSGGGQETQYF. The CDR3 coding sequence is TGTGCCACCAGTGGGGGCGGTCAAGAGACCCAGTACTTC.